The entry below describes one TCR beta chain. What it binds is unknown. From the 5' RACE reads, TCRdb lists one entry per CDR3 protein and no DNA. This sample contains over 150,000 distinct CDR3 sequences. The source of the sample is a study of monozygotic twins with inflammatory bowel disease. The CDR3 has 15 residues. CDR1 DFQATT and CDR2 SNEGSKA come from the germline V gene (reference sequence). Overall study results and limits: For IBD, no single strong associated signal or clonotype was supported.

This receptor was taken from a human donor with ulcerative colitis or Crohn's disease, or a healthy co-twin of an affected twin (not recorded which). Sequencing input: blood. This chain links TRBV20-1 with TRBJ2-7; TCRdb's D gene call, TRBD1, goes unchecked for lack of DNA. CDR3 region: CSARDGVGAVYEQYF.